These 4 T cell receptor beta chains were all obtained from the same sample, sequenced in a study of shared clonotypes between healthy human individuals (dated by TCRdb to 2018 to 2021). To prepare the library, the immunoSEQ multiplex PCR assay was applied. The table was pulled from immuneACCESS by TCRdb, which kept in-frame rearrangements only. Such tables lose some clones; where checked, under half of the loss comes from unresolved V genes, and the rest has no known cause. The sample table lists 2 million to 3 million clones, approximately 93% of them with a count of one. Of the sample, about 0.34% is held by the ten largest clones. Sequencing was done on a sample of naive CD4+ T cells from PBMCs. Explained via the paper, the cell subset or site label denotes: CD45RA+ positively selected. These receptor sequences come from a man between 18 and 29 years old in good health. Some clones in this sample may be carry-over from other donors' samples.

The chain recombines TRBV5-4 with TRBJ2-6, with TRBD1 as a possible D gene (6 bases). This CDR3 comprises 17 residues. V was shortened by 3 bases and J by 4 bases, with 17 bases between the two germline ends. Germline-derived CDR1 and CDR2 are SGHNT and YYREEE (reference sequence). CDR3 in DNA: TGTGCCAGCAGCTCGGCAGGGGAAGGAACCGGGGCCAACGTCCTGACTTTC. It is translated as CASSSAGEGTGANVLTF.

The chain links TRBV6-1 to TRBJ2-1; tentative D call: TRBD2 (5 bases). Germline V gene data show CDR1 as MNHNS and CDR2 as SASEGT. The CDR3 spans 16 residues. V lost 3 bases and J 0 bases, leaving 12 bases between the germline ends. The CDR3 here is CASSDSVGSSYNEQFF. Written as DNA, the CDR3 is TGTGCCAGCAGTGATAGCGTGGGGAGCTCCTACAATGAGCAGTTCTTC.

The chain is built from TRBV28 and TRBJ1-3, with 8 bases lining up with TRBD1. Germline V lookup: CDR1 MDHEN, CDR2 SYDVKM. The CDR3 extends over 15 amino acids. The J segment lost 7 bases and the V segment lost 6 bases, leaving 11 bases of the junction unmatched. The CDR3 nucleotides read TGTGCCAGCAGGGTCCCGGGACAGGCTTGGAACACCATATATTTT. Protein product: CASRVPGQAWNTIYF.

The CDR3 nucleotides read TGCGCCAGCAGCCAAGATCACAGGGTCTACGAGCAGTACTTC. The encoded protein is CASSQDHRVYEQYF. V usage is TRBV4-1 and J usage is TRBJ2-7, with D possibly being TRBD1 (6 bases). CDR1 MGHRA and CDR2 YSYEKL come from the germline V gene. The germline V and J ends were trimmed by 0 bases and 3 bases, with 9 bases remaining between them. CDR3 length equals 14 residues.